The T cell receptor beta chain under discussion was sequenced for a study of cytomegalovirus exposure and HLA in healthy donors. This clone has only a few counts. PCR employed 60 Vbeta and 13 Jbeta primers. Assay: immunoSEQ multiplex PCR; the TCRdb copy retains only in-frame clones and omits some. This table holds approximately 170,000 clones, around 73% found once. Sequencing was done on a sample of PBMCs. This clonotype was obtained from a woman aged 18-29 years in good health and CMV-seropositive.

For the CDR3, the DNA is TGTGCCAGCACTAGTACTTCGAGGATCGGCTACACCTTC. This translates into CASTSTSRIGYTF. The gene calls are TRBV27 and TRBJ1-2, with D uncertain. This CDR3 is built from 13 residues. V lost 7 bases to trimming and J lost 8 bases, with 17 bases between them. The germline V gene has CDR1 MNHEY and CDR2 SMNVEV (reference sequence).